This T cell receptor (beta chain) was observed in a study of blood T cells in healthy people across ages. Germline loops: CDR1 MNHEY, CDR2 SVGEGT. The CDR3 contains 14 residues. With V trimmed by 2 bases and J by 7 bases, 6 bases remained unmatched. Alongside a J-beta primer mix, a sample-barcoded 5' primer served in a second PCR lasting about 7 to 11 cycles. TCRdb re-derived calls from the 5' RACE reads in MiXCR, one entry per CDR3 protein. There are roughly 720,000 distinct CDR3 sequences in the sample; roughly 50% occur only once, and approximately 40% lies in the top ten. The chain couples TRBV6-2 or TRBV6-3 to TRBJ2-7; 9 bases agree with TRBD2. The source of this sequence is a man older than 75 in good health. Sequenced: blood. The DNA of the CDR3 is TGTGCCAGCAGTTACGCGGGAGGGAGGAATGAGCAGTACTTC. Residues: CASSYAGGRNEQYF.